This T cell receptor (beta chain) was retrieved from a study of T cell responses to AZD1222 COVID-19 vaccine. Study-wide results and limits: Rises in breadth and depth of Spike-specific TCRs came after two AZD1222 doses. White British donors predominated, females outnumbered males, and clonal diversity was possibly underestimated. Reports indicate that nearly half of spike-specific TCRs are directed at unmutated variant regions. Sampling captured repertoires only after the peak T cell response.

As to this clone: Its antigen is unknown.

The repertoire was sequenced with immunoSEQ multiplex PCR; TCRdb's copy has only in-frame clones and lacks some. The sample has approximately 150,000 clones, 85% to 95% seen once. Germline CDR1 reads MNHEY; CDR2 reads SMNVEV (reference sequence). V lost 4 bases and J 2 bases, leaving 15 bases between the germline ends. This CDR3 comprises 15 residues. The input for sequencing was peripheral blood, taken 28 days after the second AZD1222 dose. The chain recombines TRBV27 with TRBJ2-7, with D possibly called TRBD1 or TRBD2 (6 bases each). The sequence was obtained from an adult who received the AZD1222 COVID-19 vaccine. The CDR3 loop is CASSWGAVGAYEQYF. The CDR3 DNA reads as TGTGCCAGCAGTTGGGGGGCCGTGGGGGCCTACGAGCAGTACTTC.